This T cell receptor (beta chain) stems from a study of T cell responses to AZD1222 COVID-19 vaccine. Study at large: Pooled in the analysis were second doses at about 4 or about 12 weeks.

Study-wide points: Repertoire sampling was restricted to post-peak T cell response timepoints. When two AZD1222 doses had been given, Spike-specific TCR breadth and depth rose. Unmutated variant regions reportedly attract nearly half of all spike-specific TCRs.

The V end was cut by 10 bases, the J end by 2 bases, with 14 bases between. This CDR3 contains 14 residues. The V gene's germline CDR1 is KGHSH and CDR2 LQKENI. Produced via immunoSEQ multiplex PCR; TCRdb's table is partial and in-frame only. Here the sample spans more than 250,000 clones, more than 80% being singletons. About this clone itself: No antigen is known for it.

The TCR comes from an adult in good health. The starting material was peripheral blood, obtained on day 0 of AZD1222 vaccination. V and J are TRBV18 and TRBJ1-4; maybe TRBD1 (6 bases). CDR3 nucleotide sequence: TGTGCCACGCGTTCCAGGGGCACTAATGAAAAACTGTTTTTT. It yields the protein CATRSRGTNEKLFF.